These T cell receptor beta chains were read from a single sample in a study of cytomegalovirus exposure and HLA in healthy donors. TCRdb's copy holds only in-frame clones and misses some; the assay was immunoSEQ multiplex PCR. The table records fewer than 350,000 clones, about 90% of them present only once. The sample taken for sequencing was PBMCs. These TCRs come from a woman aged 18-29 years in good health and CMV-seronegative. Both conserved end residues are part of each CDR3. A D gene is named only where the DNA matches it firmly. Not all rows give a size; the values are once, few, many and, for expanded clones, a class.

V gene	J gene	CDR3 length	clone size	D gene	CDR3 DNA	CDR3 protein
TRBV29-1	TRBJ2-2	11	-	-	TGCAGCGTTCCAGGCACCGGGGAGCTGTTTTTT	CSVPGTGELFF
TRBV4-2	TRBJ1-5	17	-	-	TGTGCCAGCAGCCAAGATACAGCTGGGTATAGCAATCAGCCCCAGCATTTT	CASSQDTAGYSNQPQHF
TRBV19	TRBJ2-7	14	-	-	TGTGCCAGTAGTATAGATATGAGTTTCTACGAGCAGTACTTC	CASSIDMSFYEQYF
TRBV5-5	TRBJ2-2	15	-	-	TGTGCCAGCAGTTACCGACAGGCGTACACCGGGGAGCTGTTTTTT	CASSYRQAYTGELFF
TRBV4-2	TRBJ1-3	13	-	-	TGTGCCAGCAGCCAAGTTTCGGGAAACACCATATATTTT	CASSQVSGNTIYF
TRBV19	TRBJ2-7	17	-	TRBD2	TGTGCCAGTAGTGGGACTAGCGGGGGGCTTAACTCCTACGAGCAGTACTTC	CASSGTSGGLNSYEQYF
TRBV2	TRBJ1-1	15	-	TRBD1	TGTGCCAGCAACCTACTGGGACAGGGGTACACTGAAGCTTTCTTT	CASNLLGQGYTEAFF
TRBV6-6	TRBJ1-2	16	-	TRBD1	TGTGCCATCCAGGTCCCAGGGGGTCAGCTTAACTATGGCTACACCTTC	CAIQVPGGQLNYGYTF
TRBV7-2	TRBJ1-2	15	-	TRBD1	TGTGCCAGCAGAATACCCAGTACAGGGGGGGATGGCTACACCTTC	CASRIPSTGGDGYTF
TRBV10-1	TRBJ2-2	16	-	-	TGCGCCAGCAGTTTCTCGGGTATTCTGGACACCGGGGAGCTGTTTTTT	CASSFSGILDTGELFF
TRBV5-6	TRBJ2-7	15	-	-	TGTGCCAGCCGCCGGCTTCGTGACTGGTCCTACGAGCAGTACTTC	CASRRLRDWSYEQYF
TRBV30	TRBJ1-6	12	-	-	TGTGGGACAGCCCGTGATAATTCACCCCTCCACTTT	CGTARDNSPLHF
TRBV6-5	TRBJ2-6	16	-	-	TGTGCCAGCAGTTACTCGATCGGCTCTGGGGCCAACGTCCTGACTTTC	CASSYSIGSGANVLTF
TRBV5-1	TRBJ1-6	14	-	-	TGCGCCAGCAGCTTGTCAGGGTACGATTCACCCCTCCACTTT	CASSLSGYDSPLHF
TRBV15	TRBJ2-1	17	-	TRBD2	TGTGCCACCAGCAGAGGGACTAGCGGGGGGTCCTACAATGAGCAGTTCTTC	CATSRGTSGGSYNEQFF
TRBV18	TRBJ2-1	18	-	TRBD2	TGTGCCAGCTCACCTATGACGGGACTAGCGGGGTCCTACAATGAGCAGTTCTTC	CASSPMTGLAGSYNEQFF
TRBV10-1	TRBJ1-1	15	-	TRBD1	TGCGCCAGCAGTGAAACCCCAGGGGGGAACACTGAAGCTTTCTTT	CASSETPGGNTEAFF
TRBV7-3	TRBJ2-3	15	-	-	TGTGCCAGCTCCCTCTGGGGGGTTCTAACAGATACGCAGTATTTT	CASSLWGVLTDTQYF
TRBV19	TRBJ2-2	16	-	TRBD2	TGTGCCAGTAGTATTTGGAGCGGGGGGAACACCGGGGAGCTGTTTTTT	CASSIWSGGNTGELFF
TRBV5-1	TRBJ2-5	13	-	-	TGCGCCAGCAGCTTGGGACTACAAGAGACCCAGTACTTC	CASSLGLQETQYF
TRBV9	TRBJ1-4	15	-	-	TGTGCCAGCAGCCCCGAGGGGGTAATCGATGAAAAACTGTTTTTT	CASSPEGVIDEKLFF
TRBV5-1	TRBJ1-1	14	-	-	TGCGCCAGCAGCTTGTCCTACAGCACCACTGAAGCTTTCTTT	CASSLSYSTTEAFF
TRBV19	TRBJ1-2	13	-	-	TGTGCCAGTAGTATGCAGGTTAACTATGGCTACACCTTC	CASSMQVNYGYTF
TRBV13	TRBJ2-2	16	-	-	TGTGCCAGCAGCTTCCGGACAGTTGGATGGTCCGGGGAGCTGTTTTTT	CASSFRTVGWSGELFF
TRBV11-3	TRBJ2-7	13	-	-	TGTGCCAGCAGCGGCCGGGGGAGCTACGAGCAGTACTTC	CASSGRGSYEQYF
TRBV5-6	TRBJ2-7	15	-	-	TGTGCCAGCAGCTCGACAAGGACAGTCTCCTACGAGCAGTACTTC	CASSSTRTVSYEQYF
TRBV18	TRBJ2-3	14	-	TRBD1	TGTGCCAGCTCGGGGGACAGGGGCACAGATACGCAGTATTTT	CASSGDRGTDTQYF
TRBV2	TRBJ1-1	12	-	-	TGTGCCAGCAGTGCCGAGGCTGTTGAAGCTTTCTTT	CASSAEAVEAFF
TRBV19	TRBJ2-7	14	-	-	TGTGCCAGTAGTATAGATCGGCGGTTCTACGAGCAGTACTTC	CASSIDRRFYEQYF
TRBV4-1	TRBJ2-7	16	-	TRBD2	TGCGCCAGCAGCCAAGATCTGAATAGCGGGGCCTACGAGCAGTACTTC	CASSQDLNSGAYEQYF
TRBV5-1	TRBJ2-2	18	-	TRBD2	TGCGCCAGCAGCTTGGCCGGGCGGGGGGCATCGAACACCGGGGAGCTGTTTTTT	CASSLAGRGASNTGELFF
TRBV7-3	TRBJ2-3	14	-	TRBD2	TGTGCCAGCAGCTTGGGACTAGGCACAGATACGCAGTATTTT	CASSLGLGTDTQYF
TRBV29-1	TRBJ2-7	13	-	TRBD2	TGCAGCGTTGGTGGGGGGGGGTCCTACGAGCAGTACTTC	CSVGGGGSYEQYF
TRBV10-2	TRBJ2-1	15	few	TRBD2	TGCGCCAGTCTAGCGGGGGTGAGCTCCTACAATGAGCAGTTCTTC	CASLAGVSSYNEQFF
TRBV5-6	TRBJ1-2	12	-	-	TGTGCCAGCAGCCGGAGACAGGTTGGCTACACCTTC	CASSRRQVGYTF
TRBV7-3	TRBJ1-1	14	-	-	TGTGCCAGCAGCGGGGCGCCGGGGAACACTGAAGCTTTCTTT	CASSGAPGNTEAFF
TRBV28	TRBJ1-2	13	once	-	TGTGCCAGCAGGCCGACAGGTCGGGATGGCTACACCTTC	CASRPTGRDGYTF
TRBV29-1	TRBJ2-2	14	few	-	TGCAGCGTCCTAGGGGCTTCTGTCACCGGGGAGCTGTTTTTT	CSVLGASVTGELFF
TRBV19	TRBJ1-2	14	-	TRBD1	TGTGCCAGTAGGAAGGGACAGGGTTACTATGGCTACACCTTC	CASRKGQGYYGYTF
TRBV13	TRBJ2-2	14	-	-	TGTGCCAGCAGCTCGGGTGTGAACACCGGGGAGCTGTTTTTT	CASSSGVNTGELFF
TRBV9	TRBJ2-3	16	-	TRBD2	TGTGCCAGCAGCCTCCTGAGCGGGGGGATTGTGGATACGCAGTATTTT	CASSLLSGGIVDTQYF
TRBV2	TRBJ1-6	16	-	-	TGTGCCAGCAGTGAGGGGCTGGGGTTCGATAATTCACCCCTCCACTTT	CASSEGLGFDNSPLHF
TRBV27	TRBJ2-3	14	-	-	TGTGCCAGCACGGTTAGCGGTAGCACAGATACGCAGTATTTT	CASTVSGSTDTQYF
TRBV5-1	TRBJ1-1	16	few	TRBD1	TGCGCCAGCAGCCCAGGGACAGGCGGTTCGAACACTGAAGCTTTCTTT	CASSPGTGGSNTEAFF
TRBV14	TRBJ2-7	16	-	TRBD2	TGTGCCAGCAGCCAACCGACTAGCGGGCCACCCTACGAGCAGTACTTC	CASSQPTSGPPYEQYF
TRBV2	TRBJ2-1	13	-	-	TGTGCCAGCCGGGTAGACGGTTCCAATGAGCAGTTCTTC	CASRVDGSNEQFF
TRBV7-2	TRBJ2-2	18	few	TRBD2	TGTGCCAGCAGCCCACTTCTCGGACTAGCGGGGGAAACCGGGGAGCTGTTTTTT	CASSPLLGLAGETGELFF
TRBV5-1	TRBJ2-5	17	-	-	TGCGCCAGCAGCTTATGGGGCGGGGGCACGAAACAAGAGACCCAGTACTTC	CASSLWGGGTKQETQYF
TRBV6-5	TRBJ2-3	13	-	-	TGTGCCAGCAGTTACGGGCCTGCCGATCCGCAGTATTTT	CASSYGPADPQYF
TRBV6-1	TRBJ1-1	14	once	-	TGTGCCAGCAGGATAGCCGGTGCGAACACTGAAGCTTTCTTT	CASRIAGANTEAFF
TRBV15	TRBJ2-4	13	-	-	TGTGCCACCAGCAGCCAACAGGAAAACATTCAGTACTTC	CATSSQQENIQYF
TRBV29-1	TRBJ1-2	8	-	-	TGCAGCGGGGGGCCCTACACCTTC	CSGGPYTF
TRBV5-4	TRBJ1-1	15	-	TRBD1	TGTGCCAGCAGCTTGGCGGGCAGGGGGAGCGCTGAAGCTTTCTTT	CASSLAGRGSAEAFF
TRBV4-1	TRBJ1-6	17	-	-	TGCGCCAGCAGCCAAGGTCGTGACGGGACTTATAATTCACCCCTCCACTTT	CASSQGRDGTYNSPLHF
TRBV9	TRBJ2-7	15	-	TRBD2	TGTGCCAGCAGCGAGGGGACTAGCGGCTCCTACGAGCAGTACTTC	CASSEGTSGSYEQYF
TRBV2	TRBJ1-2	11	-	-	TGTGCCGGGGGAGGCCGGACCGGCTACACCTTC	CAGGGRTGYTF
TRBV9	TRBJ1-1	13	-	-	TGTGCCAGCAGCCCCAACAGTCTCGCTGAAGCTTTCTTT	CASSPNSLAEAFF